The clone carrying this T cell receptor (beta chain) was seen only a few times. This record belongs to a study of blood T cell repertoires in COVID-19. Study as a whole: Specimens from acute and convalescent COVID-19 originated in the United States, Italy and Spain.

Clones were read by immunoSEQ multiplex PCR, and TCRdb kept only the in-frame ones, dropping some. The repertoire has about 88,000 clones, over 75% of them found once; the top ten carry 2.9%. Per the germline V gene, CDR1 is LGHNA and CDR2 is YSLEER. Trimming stripped 5 bases from V and 4 bases from J, with 11 bases between. The CDR3 totals 14 residues. Sequences were obtained from peripheral blood. The origin of this receptor is a woman older than 75 with acute or convalescent COVID-19. The chain joins TRBV4-3 to TRBJ2-2; D may be TRBD1 (5 bases). For the CDR3, the DNA is TGCGCCAGCAGCAGAAAGGGGCCCACCGGGGAGCTGTTTTTT. It codes for CASSRKGPTGELFF.